This T cell receptor beta chain was identified during a study of glioma-infiltrating T cells after dendritic cell vaccination. Study information: Dendritic cells derived from monocytes and pulsed with autologous tumor lysate formed the vaccine.

Measured with immunoSEQ multiplex PCR; TCRdb has only the in-frame clones, and not every one. The sample yields about 92,000 clones, just over 85% seen once. The TCR was taken from a human donor with glioblastoma. Specimen: blood, collected before dendritic cell vaccination.

In nucleotides, the CDR3 is TGTGCCAGCAGCCCTTTCGGGGGAAACACCATATATTTT. Protein: CASSPFGGNTIYF. V usage is TRBV9 and J usage is TRBJ1-3; D remains unclear. Germline V gene sequence: CDR1 SGDLS, CDR2 YYNGEE. This CDR3 contains 13 residues. The V and J ends lost 4 bases and 4 bases respectively, with 9 bases between them.